Sequencing of this T cell receptor (beta chain) was carried out in a study of chemoradiotherapy in HPV16-positive cancers. For the study at large: Candidate HPV-specific clones and shared TCR motifs came from a couple of HPV16-positive patients.

Produced via immunoSEQ multiplex PCR; TCRdb's table is partial and in-frame only. The sample lists nearly 5,000 clones, roughly 90% seen once, with around 3.3% in the top ten. Study outcomes and limitations: Functional assays defining HPV-specific T cells used only a couple of HPV16-positive patients.

Trimming cost V 2 bases and J 7 bases, with 14 bases left between them. This CDR3 is built from 14 residues. Germline V gene data show CDR1 as MNHEY and CDR2 as SMNVEV (reference sequence). In the case of this clone: The antigen remains undetermined.

The chain is built from TRBV27 and TRBJ1-2; no clear D. The clonotype originates from a human donor with HPV-associated anogenital cancer. The sample consisted of tumor tissue, taken from a patient who underwent chemoradiotherapy. CDR3: CASSLERNTGGYTF. The CDR3 DNA reads as TGTGCCAGCAGTTTAGAGCGGAATACCGGTGGCTACACCTTC.